This TCR beta chain was recorded in a study of blood T cell repertoires in COVID-19. Study as a whole: Donors in the United States, Italy and Spain gave samples during acute or convalescent COVID-19. The cDNA or gDNA used as material had been derived from T cells, B-cell-depleted T cells, or PBMCs.

Produced via immunoSEQ multiplex PCR; TCRdb's table is partial and in-frame only. The sample holds 80,000 to 95,000 clones, approximately 88% seen once. From germline, CDR1 is LNHDA and CDR2 SQIVND (reference sequence). The CDR3 is 15 amino acids. V was pared by 3 bases and J by 5 bases, with 13 bases between. This clonotype was obtained from an elderly woman with active or convalescent COVID-19. The rearrangement links TRBV19 to TRBJ2-2; D is perhaps TRBD1 (6 bases). The specimen sequenced was peripheral blood. CDR3 protein: CASSIDRTITGELFF. Here the CDR3 DNA reads TGTGCCAGTAGTATCGACAGGACGATTACCGGGGAGCTGTTTTTT.